Described below is a single T cell receptor (beta chain) sequence and its context. TCRdb keeps only in-frame clones here, not all; method: immunoSEQ multiplex PCR. This sample has about 30,000 clones, with roughly 82% found just once. Germline CDR1 SEHNR, CDR2 FQNEAQ (reference sequence). This CDR3 has 15 residues. V was trimmed by 5 bases and J by 1 base, leaving 14 bases between them. Autoimmune disease history or systemic immunosuppression excluded patients. These data originate in a study of OX40 agonist ivuxolimab in advanced cancers. Looking at the study overall: Past anti-PD-1, anti-PD-L1 or anti-CTLA-4 therapy was accepted, and around 40% had received some.

This chain connects TRBV7-9 to TRBJ1-1; D not certain. The material was CD4+ or CD8+ T cells sorted from blood, obtained in a trial of the OX40 agonist ivuxolimab. The TCR comes from an adult with an advanced solid tumor such as melanoma, head and neck, liver or kidney cancer. For the CDR3, the DNA is TGTGCCAGCAGCATCGTACTGGGTGAGAACACTGAAGCTTTCTTT. It yields the protein CASSIVLGENTEAFF. The complete variable domain, with remaining parts taken from reference TRBV7-9 and TRBJ1-1, reads DTGVSQNPRHKITKRGQNVTFRCDPISEHNRLYWYRQTLGQGPEFLTYFQNEAQLEKSRLLSDRFSAERPKGSFSTLEIQRTEQGDSAMYLCASSIVLGENTEAFFGQGTRLTVV.